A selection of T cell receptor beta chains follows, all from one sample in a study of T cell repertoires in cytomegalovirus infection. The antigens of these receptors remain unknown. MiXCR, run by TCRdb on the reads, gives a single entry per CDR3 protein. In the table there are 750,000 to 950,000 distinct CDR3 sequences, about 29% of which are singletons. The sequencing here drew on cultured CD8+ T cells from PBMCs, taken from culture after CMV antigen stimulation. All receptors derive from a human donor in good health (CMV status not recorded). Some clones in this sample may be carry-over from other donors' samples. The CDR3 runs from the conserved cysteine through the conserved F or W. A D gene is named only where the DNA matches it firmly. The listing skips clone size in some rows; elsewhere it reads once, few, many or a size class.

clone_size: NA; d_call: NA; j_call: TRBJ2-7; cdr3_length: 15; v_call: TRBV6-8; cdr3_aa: CASTLRTDKPYEQYF; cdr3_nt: TGTGCCAGCACCCTGAGGACAGATAAACCCTACGAGCAGTACTTC
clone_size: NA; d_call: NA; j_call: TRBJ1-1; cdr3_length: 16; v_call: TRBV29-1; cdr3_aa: CSVEDGRGLSKDEAFF; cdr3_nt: TGCAGCGTTGAAGATGGAAGGGGCCTATCGAAGGATGAAGCTTTCTTT
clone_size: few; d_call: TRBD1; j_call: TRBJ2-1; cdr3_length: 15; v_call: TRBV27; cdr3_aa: CASSYHRGQVNEQFF; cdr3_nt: TGTGCCAGCAGTTATCACAGGGGCCAGGTCAATGAGCAGTTCTTC
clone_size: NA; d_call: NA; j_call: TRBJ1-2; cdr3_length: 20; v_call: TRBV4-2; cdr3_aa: CASSQAGLGSWDKLNYGYTF; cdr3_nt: TGTGCCAGCAGCCAAGCAGGATTAGGGTCGTGGGACAAGCTAAACTATGGCTACACCTTC
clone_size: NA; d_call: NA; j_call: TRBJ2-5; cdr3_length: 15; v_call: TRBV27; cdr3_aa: CASSLFVGVRETQYF; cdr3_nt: TGTGCCAGCAGTTTGTTTGTCGGGGTCCGGGAGACCCAGTACTTC
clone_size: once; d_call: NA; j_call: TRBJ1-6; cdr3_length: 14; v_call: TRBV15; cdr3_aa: CATSRDRENSPLHF; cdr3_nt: TGTGCCACCAGCAGAGACCGGGAGAATTCACCCCTCCACTTT
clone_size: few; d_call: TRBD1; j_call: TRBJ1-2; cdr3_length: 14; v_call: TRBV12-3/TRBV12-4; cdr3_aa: CASSFRTGGYGYTF; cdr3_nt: TGTGCCAGCAGTTTTAGGACAGGGGGCTATGGCTACACCTTC
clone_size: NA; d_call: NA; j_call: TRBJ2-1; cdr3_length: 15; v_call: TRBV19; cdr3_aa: CASSWPGGPASEQFF; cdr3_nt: TGTGCCAGCTCCTGGCCCGGGGGACCAGCTAGTGAGCAGTTCTTC
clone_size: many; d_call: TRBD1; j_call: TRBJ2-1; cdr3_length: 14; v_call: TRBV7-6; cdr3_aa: CASSLGTGGGEQFF; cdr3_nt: TGTGCCAGCAGCTTAGGGACAGGGGGCGGTGAGCAGTTCTTC
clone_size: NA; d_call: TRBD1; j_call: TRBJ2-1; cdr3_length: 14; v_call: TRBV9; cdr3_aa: CASSGDRGGDEQFF; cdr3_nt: TGTGCCAGCAGCGGGGACAGGGGCGGGGATGAGCAGTTCTTC
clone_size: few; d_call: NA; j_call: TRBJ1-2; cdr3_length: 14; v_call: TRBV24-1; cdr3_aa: CATSDFETNYGYTF; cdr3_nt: TGTGCCACCAGTGATTTTGAGACAAACTATGGCTACACCTTC
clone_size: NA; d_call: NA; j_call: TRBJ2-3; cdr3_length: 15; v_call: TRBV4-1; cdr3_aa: CASSQLGESTDTQYF; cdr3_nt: TGTGCCAGCAGCCAACTAGGGGAGAGCACAGATACGCAGTATTTT
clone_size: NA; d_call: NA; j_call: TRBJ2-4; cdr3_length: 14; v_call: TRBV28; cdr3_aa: CASSFGQGRSIQYF; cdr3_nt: TGTGCCAGCAGTTTTGGTCAGGGGCGGAGCATTCAGTACTTC
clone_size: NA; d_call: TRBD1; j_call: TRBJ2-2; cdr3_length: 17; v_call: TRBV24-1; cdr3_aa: CATSDGPGGLDTGELFF; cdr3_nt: TGTGCCACCAGTGATGGTCCAGGGGGCTTGGACACCGGGGAGCTGTTTTTT
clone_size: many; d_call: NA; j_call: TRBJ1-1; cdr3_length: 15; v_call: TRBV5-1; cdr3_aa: CASSLAYNSNTEAFF; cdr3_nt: TGCGCCAGCAGCTTGGCCTATAACTCGAACACTGAAGCTTTCTTT
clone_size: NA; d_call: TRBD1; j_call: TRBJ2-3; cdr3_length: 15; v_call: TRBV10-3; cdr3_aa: CAINQGETSTDTQYF; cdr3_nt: TGTGCCATCAACCAGGGGGAAACTAGCACAGATACGCAGTATTTT
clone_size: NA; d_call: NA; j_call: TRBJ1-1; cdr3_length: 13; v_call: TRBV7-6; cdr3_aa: CATPTFSDTEAFF; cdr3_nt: TGTGCCACCCCCACCTTCAGTGACACTGAAGCTTTCTTT
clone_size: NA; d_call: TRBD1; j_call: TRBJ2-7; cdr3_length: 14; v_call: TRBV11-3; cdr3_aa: CASSIRDSPYEQYF; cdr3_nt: TGTGCCAGCAGCATCCGGGACAGTCCCTACGAGCAGTACTTC
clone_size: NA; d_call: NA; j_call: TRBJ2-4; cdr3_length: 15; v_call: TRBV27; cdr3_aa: CASSFGSGAKNIQYF; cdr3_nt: TGTGCCAGCAGTTTTGGTTCGGGAGCCAAAAACATTCAGTACTTC
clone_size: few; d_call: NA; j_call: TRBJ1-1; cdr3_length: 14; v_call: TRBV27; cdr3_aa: CASSLSNFATEAFF; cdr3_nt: TGTGCCAGCAGTTTATCGAATTTTGCGACTGAAGCTTTCTTT
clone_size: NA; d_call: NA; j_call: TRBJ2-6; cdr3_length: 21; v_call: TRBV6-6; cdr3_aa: CASSYPPGHFPRGSGANVLTF; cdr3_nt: TGTGCCAGCAGTTATCCGCCGGGACACTTCCCACGGGGCTCTGGGGCCAACGTCCTGACTTTC
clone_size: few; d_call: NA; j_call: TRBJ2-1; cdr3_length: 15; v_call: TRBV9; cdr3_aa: CASTRPGSSYNEQFF; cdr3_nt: TGTGCCAGCACCCGTCCGGGAAGCTCCTACAATGAGCAGTTCTTC
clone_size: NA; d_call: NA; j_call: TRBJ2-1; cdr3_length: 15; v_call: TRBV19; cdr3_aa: CASIGWQEHYNEQFF; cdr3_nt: TGTGCCAGTATAGGGTGGCAGGAACATTACAATGAGCAGTTCTTC
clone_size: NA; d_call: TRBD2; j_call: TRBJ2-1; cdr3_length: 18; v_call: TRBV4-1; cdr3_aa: CASSQGLAGGDFYNEQFF; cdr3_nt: TGCGCCAGCAGCCAAGGACTAGCGGGGGGAGACTTCTACAATGAGCAGTTCTTC
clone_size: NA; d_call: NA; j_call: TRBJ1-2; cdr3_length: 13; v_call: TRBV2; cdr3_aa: CASMGLGGYGYTF; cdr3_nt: TGTGCCAGCATGGGGTTGGGGGGCTATGGCTACACCTTC
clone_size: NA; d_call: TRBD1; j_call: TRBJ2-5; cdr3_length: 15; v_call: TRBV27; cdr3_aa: CASSRGTGGLETQYF; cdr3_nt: TGTGCCAGCAGTCGGGGGACAGGGGGTCTCGAGACCCAGTACTTC
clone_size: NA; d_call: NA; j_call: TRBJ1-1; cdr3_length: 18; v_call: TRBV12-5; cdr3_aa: CASGLVVYRRDRNTEAFF; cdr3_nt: TGTGCTAGTGGTTTGGTAGTATACCGGAGGGATAGGAACACTGAAGCTTTCTTT
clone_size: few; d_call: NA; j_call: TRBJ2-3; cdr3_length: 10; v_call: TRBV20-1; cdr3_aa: CSALGDTQYF; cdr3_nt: TGCAGTGCTCTGGGGGATACGCAGTATTTT
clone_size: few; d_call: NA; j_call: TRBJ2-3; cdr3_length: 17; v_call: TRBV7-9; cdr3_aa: CASSDAVDGGFTDTQYF; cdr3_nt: TGTGCCAGCAGCGATGCAGTAGACGGAGGCTTCACAGATACGCAGTATTTT
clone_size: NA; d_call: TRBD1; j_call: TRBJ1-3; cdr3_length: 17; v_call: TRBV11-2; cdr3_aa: CASSPGQAQRYGNTIYF; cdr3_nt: TGTGCCAGCAGCCCCGGACAGGCCCAGCGTTACGGAAACACCATATATTTT
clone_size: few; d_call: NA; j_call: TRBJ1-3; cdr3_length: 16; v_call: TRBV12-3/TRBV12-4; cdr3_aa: CASRLRTVRSGNTIYF; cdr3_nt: TGTGCCAGCAGACTTCGGACAGTCCGGTCTGGAAACACCATATATTTT
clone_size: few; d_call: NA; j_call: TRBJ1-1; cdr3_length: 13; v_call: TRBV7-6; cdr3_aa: CASTPGEGTEAFF; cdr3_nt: TGTGCCAGCACCCCTGGGGAAGGGACTGAAGCTTTCTTT
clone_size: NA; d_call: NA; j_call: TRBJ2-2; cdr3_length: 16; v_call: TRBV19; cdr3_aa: CASSRPTERNTGELFF; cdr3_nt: TGTGCCAGTAGTCGGCCGACGGAAAGGAACACCGGGGAGCTGTTTTTT
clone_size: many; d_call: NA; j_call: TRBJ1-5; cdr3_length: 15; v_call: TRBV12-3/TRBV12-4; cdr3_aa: CASTPGLGSNQPQHF; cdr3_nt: TGTGCCAGCACCCCGGGGCTCGGGAGCAATCAGCCCCAGCATTTT
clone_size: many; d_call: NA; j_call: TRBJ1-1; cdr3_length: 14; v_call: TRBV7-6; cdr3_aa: CASSREGTLTEAFF; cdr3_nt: TGTGCCAGCAGTCGAGAGGGTACTCTCACTGAAGCTTTCTTT
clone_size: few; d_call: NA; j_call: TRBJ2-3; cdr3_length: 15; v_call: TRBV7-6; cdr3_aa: CASSDDIGVPDTQYF; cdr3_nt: TGTGCCAGCAGCGACGATATCGGGGTTCCAGATACGCAGTATTTT
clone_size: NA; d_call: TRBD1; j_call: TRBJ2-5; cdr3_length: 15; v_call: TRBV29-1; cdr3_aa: CSVDGGTGNGETQYF; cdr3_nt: TGCAGCGTTGATGGGGGGACAGGGAACGGGGAGACCCAGTACTTC
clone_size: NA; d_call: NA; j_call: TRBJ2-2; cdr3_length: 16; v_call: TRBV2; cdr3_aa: CASSLGPQLRAGELFF; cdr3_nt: TGTGCCAGCAGCCTCGGACCCCAGTTAAGAGCCGGGGAGCTGTTTTTT
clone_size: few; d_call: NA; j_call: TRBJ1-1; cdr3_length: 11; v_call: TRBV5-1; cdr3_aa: CASTTSGEAFF; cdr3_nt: TGCGCCAGCACCACATCCGGGGAAGCTTTCTTT
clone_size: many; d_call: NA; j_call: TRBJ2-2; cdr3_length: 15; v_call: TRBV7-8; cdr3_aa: CASSFIQLGTGELFF; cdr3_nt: TGTGCCAGCAGCTTTATCCAACTTGGCACCGGGGAGCTGTTTTTT
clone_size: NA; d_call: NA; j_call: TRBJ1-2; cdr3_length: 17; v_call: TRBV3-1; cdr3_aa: CASSQDVQDGALWGYTF; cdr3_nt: TGTGCCAGCAGCCAAGATGTTCAGGACGGAGCTTTATGGGGCTACACCTTC
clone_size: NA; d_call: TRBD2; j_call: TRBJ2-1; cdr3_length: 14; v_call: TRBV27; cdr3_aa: CATKSGGAYNEQFF; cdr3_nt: TGTGCCACCAAATCCGGGGGGGCCTACAATGAGCAGTTCTTC
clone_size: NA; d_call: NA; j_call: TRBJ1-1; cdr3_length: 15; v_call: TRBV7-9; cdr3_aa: CASSLPGHLNTEAFF; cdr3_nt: TGTGCCAGCAGCTTACCGGGACATCTGAACACTGAAGCTTTCTTT